Listed below are T cell receptor beta chains from one sample, sequenced in a study of shared clonotypes between healthy human individuals. Repertoires were generated with immunoSEQ multiplex PCR, while TCRdb's copy carries only in-frame clones and drops some. The profile shows approximately 2,300,000 clones, around 90% of them singletons. Sequenced input: naive CD4+ T cells from PBMCs. These receptors were collected from a man younger than 35 in good health. Some clones in this sample may be carry-over from other donors' samples. Both conserved end residues are part of each CDR3. D genes are given only for firm matches. Only some rows state a clone size, as once, few, many or a class for expanded clones.

>-|15|-|TRBJ1-3|TRBV6-1
TGTGCCAGCAGTATAGACTCTGGCGGGGGAAACACCATATATTTT
CASSIDSGGGNTIYF
>-|13|-|TRBJ2-1|TRBV5-1
TGCGCCAGCAGCCCCTCCATGGATCAGGAGCAGTTCTTC
CASSPSMDQEQFF
>few|12|-|TRBJ1-5|TRBV6-1
TGTGCCAGCACCGGGGGTTATCAGCCCCAGCATTTT
CASTGGYQPQHF
>-|11|-|TRBJ2-7|TRBV7-9
TGTGCCAGCAGCTTAGAGGACGAGCAGTACTTC
CASSLEDEQYF
>-|14|-|TRBJ2-1|TRBV6-1
TGTACTAGTAGTAGCGACCGCTCCTACAATGAGCAGTTCTTC
CTSSSDRSYNEQFF
>-|13|-|TRBJ2-7|TRBV25-1
TGTGCCAGCAGTGAATTGACAGGCGGCGAGCAGTACTTC
CASSELTGGEQYF
>-|14|-|TRBJ2-5|TRBV5-1
TGCGCCAGCAGCTTGGGGGTAGCAGGGGAGACCCAGTACTTC
CASSLGVAGETQYF
>once|15|-|TRBJ2-7|TRBV7-9
TGTGCCAGCAGTCCACACACACCGGCCTCCTACGAGCAGTACTTC
CASSPHTPASYEQYF
>-|18|-|TRBJ2-1|TRBV29-1
TGCAGCGTCTTATTGTTCTACGGCCCCTCCGGTTCCTACAATGAGCAGTTCTTC
CSVLLFYGPSGSYNEQFF
>-|14|-|TRBJ1-5|TRBV5-6
TGTGCCAGCAGCTTCGACCGTAGCAATCAGCCCCAGCATTTT
CASSFDRSNQPQHF
>few|13|-|TRBJ2-5|TRBV7-3
TGTGCCAGCAGCTTGACCAGGGAGGAGACCCAGTACTTC
CASSLTREETQYF
>-|15|-|TRBJ1-4|TRBV5-8
TGTGCCAGCAACCCCTGGACGGTGGCCCCTGAAAAACTGTTTTTT
CASNPWTVAPEKLFF
>-|12|-|TRBJ1-5|TRBV7-2
TGTGCCAGCAGCTTAACCGGGCAGCCCCAGCATTTT
CASSLTGQPQHF
>-|15|TRBD1|TRBJ1-2|TRBV7-2
TGTGCCAGCAGCTTAGAGGCGACAGGGAGGGAAGGCTACACCTTC
CASSLEATGREGYTF
>-|15|TRBD1|TRBJ2-1|TRBV6-6
TGTGCCAGCAGTTACGGACAGGGAACCTACAATGAGCAGTTCTTC
CASSYGQGTYNEQFF
>-|13|TRBD1|TRBJ2-7|TRBV28
TGTGCCAGCAGTGGGCAGGGGGCACACGAGCAGTACTTC
CASSGQGAHEQYF
>-|15|TRBD2|TRBJ2-7|TRBV27
TGTGCCAGCACCCCCCTTAGGGCGGGAGGGGGAGAGCAGTACTTC
CASTPLRAGGGEQYF
>-|16|-|TRBJ2-6|TRBV10-2
TGCGCCAGCAGTGGTCCGCTGACCTCTGGGGCCAACGTCCTGACTTTC
CASSGPLTSGANVLTF
>-|18|TRBD2|TRBJ2-1|TRBV15
TGTGCCACCAGCAAGCCGGGGTCTAGCGGGAGCTCCTACAATGAGCAGTTCTTC
CATSKPGSSGSSYNEQFF
>once|12|TRBD1|TRBJ1-2|TRBV29-1
TGCAGCGCCGGACAGGGAGGGTATGGCTACACCTTC
CSAGQGGYGYTF
>-|14|TRBD2|TRBJ2-7|TRBV28
TGTGCCAGCAGTTTAGCTAGCGGGAGTTACGAGCAGTACTTC
CASSLASGSYEQYF
>once|12|-|TRBJ2-1|TRBV6-6
TGTGCCAGCAGCCCGGGATCCAATGAGCAGTTCTTC
CASSPGSNEQFF
>-|15|-|TRBJ2-6|TRBV5-4
TGTGCCAGCAGGCAGGACCTCTCTGGGGCCAACGTCCTGACTTTC
CASRQDLSGANVLTF
>-|16|TRBD2|TRBJ2-3|TRBV15
TGTGCCACCAGCAGGGCGAGCGGGAGTGGCGCAGATACGCAGTATTTT
CATSRASGSGADTQYF
>-|11|-|TRBJ2-7|TRBV15
TGTGCCACCAGCCGAGAGGACGAGCAGTACTTC
CATSREDEQYF
>few|13|-|TRBJ1-5|TRBV19
TGTGCCAGTAGTATAGTGAGGGTGGAGCCCCAGCATTTT
CASSIVRVEPQHF
>-|13|-|TRBJ2-2|TRBV5-1
TGCGCCAGCAGCTTGGAAGGAACCGGGGAGCTGTTTTTT
CASSLEGTGELFF
>-|15|-|TRBJ2-2|TRBV18
TGTGCCAGCTCACCACTCGCATCCACCACCGGGGAGCTGTTTTTT
CASSPLASTTGELFF
>-|13|-|TRBJ1-1|TRBV29-1
TGCAGCGGTAAAGGGGTCTTGAACACTGAAGCTTTCTTT
CSGKGVLNTEAFF
>few|14|TRBD1|TRBJ1-5|TRBV5-1
TGCGCCAGCAGCACCGGGGCAGGGGGACAGCCCCAGCATTTT
CASSTGAGGQPQHF
>-|15|-|TRBJ2-1|TRBV14
TGTGCCAGCAGCCCCTTAGGCATCTCCTACAATGAGCAGTTCTTC
CASSPLGISYNEQFF
>once|15|-|TRBJ1-5|TRBV19
TGTGCCAGTAGTGTTCGATCAGGTGGGTATCAGCCCCAGCATTTT
CASSVRSGGYQPQHF
>-|13|TRBD1|TRBJ1-1|TRBV28
TGTGCCAGCAGTTTCAACAGGGGCACTGAAGCTTTCTTT
CASSFNRGTEAFF
>-|15|-|TRBJ2-1|TRBV7-2
TGTGCCAGCAGCTTAGAGGCTAGTGCCTACAATGAGCAGTTCTTC
CASSLEASAYNEQFF
>-|14|TRBD1|TRBJ1-5|TRBV6-1
TGTGCCAGCAGTTTCCGGGACAGGGTACGGCCCCAGCATTTT
CASSFRDRVRPQHF
>-|13|TRBD2|TRBJ2-1|TRBV29-1
TGCAGCACCCGGACTAGCGGGAGGACTGAGCAGTTCTTC
CSTRTSGRTEQFF
>once|11|-|TRBJ2-3|TRBV9
TGTGCCACCGAGAGGTGGGATACGCAGTATTTT
CATERWDTQYF
>-|14|-|TRBJ1-1|TRBV11-2
TGTGCCAGCAGCTTACAGGGGTTGAACACTGAAGCTTTCTTT
CASSLQGLNTEAFF
>-|11|-|TRBJ1-2|TRBV6-1
TGTGCCACCGTTGACAACTATGGCTACACCTTC
CATVDNYGYTF
>-|15|-|TRBJ1-4|TRBV28
TGTGCCAGCAGGCAATCATCTTTGGGTCGCGAAAAACTGTTTTTT
CASRQSSLGREKLFF
>-|15|-|TRBJ2-5|TRBV2
TGTGCCAGCAGTGAACGAGGGACGGCACAGGGGACCCAGTACTTC
CASSERGTAQGTQYF
>-|14|-|TRBJ2-3|TRBV29-1
TGCAGCGTTAAAAAGGCCCATAGCACAGATACGCAGTATTTT
CSVKKAHSTDTQYF
>-|17|TRBD2|TRBJ2-3|TRBV7-6
TGTGCCAGCAGCTTAGCTTGGACTAGCGGGAAGGCAGATACGCAGTATTTT
CASSLAWTSGKADTQYF
>-|14|-|TRBJ1-2|TRBV18
TGTGCCAGCTCACCACTAAGGACAGCAGATGGCTACACCTTC
CASSPLRTADGYTF
>-|12|-|TRBJ2-3|TRBV6-1
TGTGCCAGCAGGAAAACAGGGGATACGCAGTATTTT
CASRKTGDTQYF
>-|17|-|TRBJ2-6|TRBV5-1
TGCGCCAGCAGCTTTTACGGACAGCCATCTAGGACCAACGTCCTGACTTTC
CASSFYGQPSRTNVLTF
>-|16|-|TRBJ2-1|TRBV11-2
TGTGCCAGCAGCTCCCTTACGGGCAAGAATTACAATGAGCAGTTCTTC
CASSSLTGKNYNEQFF
>-|13|-|TRBJ1-6|TRBV25-1
TGTGCCAGCGTGGACAGTTTCAATAAGCCCCTCCACTTT
CASVDSFNKPLHF
>-|15|-|TRBJ2-1|TRBV6-5
TGTGCCAGCAGTTACAGGCAGGCCTCCTACAATGAGCAGTTCTTC
CASSYRQASYNEQFF
>-|17|TRBD2|TRBJ2-1|TRBV7-3
TGTGCCAGCAGCCCGACGCCTAGCGGGAACTCCTACAATGAGCAGTTCTTC
CASSPTPSGNSYNEQFF
>-|17|TRBD2|TRBJ2-1|TRBV6-4
TGTGCCAGCAGTGAACTAGTGGGACTAGCGCCCTACAATGAGCAGTTCTTC
CASSELVGLAPYNEQFF
>-|17|TRBD1|TRBJ2-7|TRBV5-8
TGTGCCAGCAGCTTGGACCGGGACAGGGGGAGCTCCTACGAGCAGTACTTC
CASSLDRDRGSSYEQYF
>-|17|-|TRBJ2-3|TRBV18
TGTGCCAGCTCACACCCGGGTAGCGGAGGCCCCCCAGATACGCAGTATTTT
CASSHPGSGGPPDTQYF
>-|17|-|TRBJ1-3|TRBV7-3
TGTGCCAGCAGCTTCCCCGGGACTCCCGGCTCTGGAAACACCATATATTTT
CASSFPGTPGSGNTIYF
>-|16|-|TRBJ1-4|TRBV5-1
TGCGCCAGCAGCGTACCGAACAGTGCAACTAATGAAAAACTGTTTTTT
CASSVPNSATNEKLFF
>-|15|-|TRBJ2-2|TRBV5-1
TGCGCCAGCACCTCCGGGACGGGGAATATCGGGGAGCTGTTTTTT
CASTSGTGNIGELFF
>-|13|-|TRBJ2-7|TRBV6-5
TGTGCCAGCAGCAGTTCATGGGGATACGAGCAGTACTTC
CASSSSWGYEQYF
>-|13|-|TRBJ2-3|TRBV25-1
TGTGCCAGCAACCCCGACAGCACAGATACGCAGTATTTT
CASNPDSTDTQYF